This is a list of T cell receptor beta chains from one sample in a study of blood T cell repertoires in COVID-19. Generated by immunoSEQ multiplex PCR, the TCRdb table keeps only in-frame clones and is missing some. The data hold around 67,000 clones, with about four fifths observed a single time. Sequenced input: peripheral blood. The receptors here all came from a man between 65 and 80 years old with acute or convalescent COVID-19. The CDR3 runs from the conserved cysteine through the conserved F or W.

v_call cdr3_aa
TRBV3-1/TRBV3-2 CASRETGVGYGYTF
TRBV19 CASSFIRTGNGQPQHF
TRBV11-2 CASSLVTTLTGELFF
TRBV3-1/TRBV3-2 CASSQDVAGSSVGELFF
TRBV10-3 CAIRGTGDNQPQHF
TRBV5-5 CASSLRDRGTGELFF
TRBV5-5 CASSFTNRAGGGYTF
TRBV3-1/TRBV3-2 CASSQGKDSRSTGELFF
TRBV5-1 CASSRGTDLTPSYEQYF
TRBV5-1 CASSFFGTGRDIQYF
TRBV28 CASDKGADTQYF
TRBV9 CASSDGQGGEQYF
TRBV5-1 CASSLVPGRGIGELFF
TRBV19 CASSIGALGLEPQHF
TRBV15 CATGRGGGYGYTF
TRBV2 CASTRDRISGYTF
TRBV5-8 CASSLGMTHSNQPQHF
TRBV20-1 CSASWQGSETQYF
TRBV4-1 CASSRNPTTSGGVIGTGELFF
TRBV7-9 CASSPTGVDTDTQYF
TRBV19 CASNNPGQGLAGYTF
TRBV9 CASSVAGEYGYTF
TRBV5-6 CASSPGTGRNIQYF
TRBV5-1 CASSAGTGEGDTQYF
TRBV7-5 CARSLEAGLLNQPQHF
TRBV18 CASSPRQAEKLFF
TRBV6-5 CASSYSTRGLYEQYF
TRBV3-1/TRBV3-2 CASSQDEGNTIYF
TRBV27 CASTSRTGGDYGYTF
TRBV5-1 CASSRIGETEAFF
TRBV18 CASSPRTGGNNEQFF
TRBV6-5 CASSLQGASYEQYF
TRBV7-2 CASSLGAPYEQYF
TRBV7-8 CASSFLLANPQFF
TRBV29-1 CSVQTGGDNYGYTF
TRBV9 CASSKGDREEGEQYF
TRBV5-1 CASSPVTAGSYEQYF
TRBV12-3/TRBV12-4 CASSSERGGAFF
TRBV3-1/TRBV3-2 CASSPTGTRAYNEQFF
TRBV5-1 CASSLSGAYNEQFF
TRBV6-5 CASRSRGSSGNTIYF
TRBV5-1 CASSLPDGGSYNEQFF
TRBV6-2/TRBV6-3 CASSYSMGDRGNEQYF
TRBV6-5 CASIGGMRGDYGYTF
TRBV11-1 CASSFSSLDGGQYF
TRBV6-4 CASSPLAGPAYEQYF
TRBV25-1 CASRTSGFEQYF
TRBV19 CASTEAQPSNYGYTF
TRBV14 CASSPMGLQTQYF
TRBV5-6 CASSLGTGDGYTF
TRBV24-1 CATSDPAGGSGETQYF
TRBV28 CASRSGTSNTGELFF
TRBV10-2 CASSENPSSYEQYF
TRBV27 CASSAGRPKETQYF
TRBV5-4 CASSPDYLTDTQYF